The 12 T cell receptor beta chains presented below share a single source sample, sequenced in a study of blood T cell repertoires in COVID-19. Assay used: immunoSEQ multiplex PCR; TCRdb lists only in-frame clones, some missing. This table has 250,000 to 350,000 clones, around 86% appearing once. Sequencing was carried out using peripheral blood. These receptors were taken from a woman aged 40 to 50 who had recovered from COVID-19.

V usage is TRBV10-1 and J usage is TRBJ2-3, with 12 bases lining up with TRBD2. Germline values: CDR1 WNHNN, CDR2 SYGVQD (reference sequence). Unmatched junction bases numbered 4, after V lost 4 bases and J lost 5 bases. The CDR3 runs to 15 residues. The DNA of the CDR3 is TGCGCCAGCAGTGCCCTAGCGGGAGGGTTAGATACGCAGTATTTT. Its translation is CASSALAGGLDTQYF.

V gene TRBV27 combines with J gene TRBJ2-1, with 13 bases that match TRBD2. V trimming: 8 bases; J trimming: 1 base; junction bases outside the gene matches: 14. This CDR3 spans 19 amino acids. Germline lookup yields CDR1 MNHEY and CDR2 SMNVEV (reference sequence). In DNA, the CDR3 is TGTGCCAGCTGGACCTTGGGACTAGCGGGATCGGGGTCCTACAATGAGCAGTTCTTC. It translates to CASWTLGLAGSGSYNEQFF.

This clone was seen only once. This CDR3 is CASSLEEGTLHF. Here the CDR3 DNA reads TGCGCCAGCAGCTTGGAGGAGGGGACCCTCCACTTT. This sequence joins TRBV5-1 and TRBJ1-6; a weak D match, TRBD1 (5 bases). Germline lookup yields CDR1 SGHRS and CDR2 YFSETQ. V was clipped by 0 bases and J by 14 bases, with 9 bases between them. The CDR3 consists of 12 residues.

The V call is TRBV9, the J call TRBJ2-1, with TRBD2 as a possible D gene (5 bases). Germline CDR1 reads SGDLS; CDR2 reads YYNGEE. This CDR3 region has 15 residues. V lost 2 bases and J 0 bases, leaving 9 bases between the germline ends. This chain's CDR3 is CASSVSGSSYNEQFF. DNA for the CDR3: TGTGCCAGCAGCGTCAGCGGAAGCTCCTACAATGAGCAGTTCTTC.

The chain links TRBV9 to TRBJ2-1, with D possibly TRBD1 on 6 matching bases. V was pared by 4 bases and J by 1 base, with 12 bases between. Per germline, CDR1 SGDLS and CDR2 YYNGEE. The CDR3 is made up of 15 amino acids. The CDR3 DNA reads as TGTGCCAGCAGCACCTCGGGACAATCCTACAATGAGCAGTTCTTC. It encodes CASSTSGQSYNEQFF. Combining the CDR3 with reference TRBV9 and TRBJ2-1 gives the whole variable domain DSGVTQTPKHLITATGQRVTLRCSPRSGDLSVYWYQQSLDQGLQFLIQYYNGEERAKGNILERFSAQQFPDLHSELNLSSLELGDSALYFCASSTSGQSYNEQFFGPGTRLTVL.

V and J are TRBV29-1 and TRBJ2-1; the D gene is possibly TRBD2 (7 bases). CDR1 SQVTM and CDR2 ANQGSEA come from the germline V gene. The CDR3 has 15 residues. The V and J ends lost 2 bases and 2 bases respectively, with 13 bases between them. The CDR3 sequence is CSVEQGLAAYNEQFF. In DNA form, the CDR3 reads TGCAGCGTTGAACAGGGGCTAGCGGCCTACAATGAGCAGTTCTTC.

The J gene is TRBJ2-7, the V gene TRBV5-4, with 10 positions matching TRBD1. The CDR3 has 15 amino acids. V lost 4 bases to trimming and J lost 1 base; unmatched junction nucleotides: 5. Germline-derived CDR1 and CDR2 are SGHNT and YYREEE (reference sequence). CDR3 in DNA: TGTGCCAGCAGCAAGGGGGACAGGGGTTCCTACGAGCAGTACTTC. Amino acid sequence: CASSKGDRGSYEQYF.

The CDR3, as DNA: TGCGCCAGCAGCCGAGGAGGGACTGGGGGAGGATCGGATACGCAGTATTTT. It encodes CASSRGGTGGGSDTQYF. The chain employs TRBV5-1 and TRBJ2-3; tentatively, D is TRBD2 (6 bases). Per the germline V gene, CDR1 is SGHRS and CDR2 is YFSETQ. Trimming stripped 4 bases from V and 6 bases from J, with 24 bases between. This CDR3 has 17 residues.

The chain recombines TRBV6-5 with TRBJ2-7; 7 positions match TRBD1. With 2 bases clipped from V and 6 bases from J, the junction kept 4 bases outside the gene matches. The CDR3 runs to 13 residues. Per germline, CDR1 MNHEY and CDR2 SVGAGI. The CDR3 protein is CASSYTDRAEQYF. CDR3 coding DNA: TGTGCCAGCAGTTACACCGACAGGGCCGAGCAGTACTTC.

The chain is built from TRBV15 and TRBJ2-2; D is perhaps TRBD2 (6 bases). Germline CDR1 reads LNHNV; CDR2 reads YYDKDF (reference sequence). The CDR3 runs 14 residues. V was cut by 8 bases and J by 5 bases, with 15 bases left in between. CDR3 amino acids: CATGPGVRTGELFF. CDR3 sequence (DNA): TGTGCCACCGGGCCGGGGGTAAGAACCGGGGAGCTGTTTTTT.

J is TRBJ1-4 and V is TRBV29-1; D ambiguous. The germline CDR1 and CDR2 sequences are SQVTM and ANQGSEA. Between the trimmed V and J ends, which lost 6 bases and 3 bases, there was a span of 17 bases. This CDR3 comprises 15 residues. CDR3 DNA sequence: TGCAGCGTAAGACCGGGCCCCGGGGCTAATGAAAAACTGTTTTTT. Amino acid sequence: CSVRPGPGANEKLFF.

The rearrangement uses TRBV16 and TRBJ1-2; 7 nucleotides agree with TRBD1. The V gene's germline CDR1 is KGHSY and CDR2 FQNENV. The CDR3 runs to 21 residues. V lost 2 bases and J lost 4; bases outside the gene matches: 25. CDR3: CASSQTRTGYGPDASSYGYTF. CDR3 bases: TGTGCCAGCAGCCAAACCAGGACAGGATATGGGCCCGATGCTTCTTCCTATGGCTACACCTTC. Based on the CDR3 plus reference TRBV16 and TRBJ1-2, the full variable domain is GEEVAQTPKHLVRGEGQKAKLYCAPIKGHSYVFWYQQVLKNEFKFLISFQNENVFDETGMPKERFSAKCLPNSPCSLEIQATKLEDSAVYFCASSQTRTGYGPDASSYGYTFGSGTRLTVV.